These T cell receptor beta chains were read from a single sample in a study of breast tumors, draining lymph nodes, adjacent tissues. TCRdb re-analysed the multiplex PCR reads in MiXCR, keeping a single row per CDR3 protein. The table shows just over 30,000 distinct CDR3 sequences, with about 63% occurring only once. Sequenced sample: breast tumor tissue. These receptors were collected from a female donor with breast cancer. Some clones in this sample may be carry-over from other donors' samples. Each CDR3 is given with its conserved first and last residue. D genes are given only for firm matches. A clone size is listed for some rows: how often the clone was seen (once, few, many), or a class if it is expanded.

NA,NA,TRBJ2-1,TRBV5-4,CASSPTVNSRSYNEQFF
once,TRBD1,TRBJ2-5,TRBV2,CASRPGTGETQYF
NA,NA,TRBJ1-6,TRBV5-8,CASSPHRLALHF
many,NA,TRBJ1-5,TRBV5-6,CASSLGKGGNQPQHF
NA,TRBD1,TRBJ1-2,TRBV27,CASSSPLDRSKFGYTF
NA,NA,TRBJ1-2,TRBV19,CASSTSPIYGYTF
NA,NA,TRBJ2-7,TRBV11-2,CASSLALGQGGEQYF
NA,NA,TRBJ1-2,TRBV5-5,CASSSHKGPNYGYTF
medium-sized,TRBD2,TRBJ2-3,TRBV7-3,CASSYSGIEADTQYF
once,TRBD2,TRBJ2-7,TRBV7-9,CASSLGSGTVREQYF
NA,NA,TRBJ2-1,TRBV14,CASSQGRDEQFF
NA,NA,TRBJ1-2,TRBV28,CASSLNIVDPQWDGYTF
NA,TRBD2,TRBJ2-5,TRBV7-9,CASSLVAGGQETQYF
NA,TRBD1,TRBJ2-5,TRBV7-9,CASSSSTGSQASDYF
NA,NA,TRBJ1-6,TRBV5-6,CASSREQGRQGSPLHF